Included here is one TCR beta chain sequence, with context. The antigen remains unidentified. This entry is derived from a study of CD8+ T cells in alopecia areata. Germline lookup yields CDR1 SEHNR and CDR2 FQNEAQ (reference sequence). The CDR3 sequence is 15 residues long. Trimming removed 5 bases from V and 3 bases from J, with 16 bases in between. Isolated RNA was reverse transcribed into cDNA used as the sequencing template. The data were produced by immunoSEQ multiplex PCR, yet TCRdb's version contains in-frame clones alone and is incomplete. The sample includes over 95,000 clones, 45% to 65% of them seen just once. Study results and caveats: Scalp clonality, along with expanded CD8+ clones among the top 100, was significantly decreased by tofacitinib.

Indicated treatment: oral pan-JAK inhibitor, 5-10 mg twice daily. Researchers picked out CD4+ and CD8+ T cells from PBMCs by sorting. V usage is TRBV7-9 and J usage is TRBJ1-1, with D perhaps TRBD1 (6 bases). Sequenced here: CD4+ T cells sorted from blood, sampled at week 24, from a patient treated with tofacitinib. The clonotype was recovered from a human donor with alopecia areata. CDR3 amino acids: CASSRNREEDTEAFF. For the CDR3, the DNA is TGTGCCAGCAGCCGCAACAGGGAAGAAGACACTGAAGCTTTCTTT.